These 11 T cell receptor beta chains originate from one sample sequenced in a study of shared T cell receptors in the human thymus. Sequencing used immunoSEQ multiplex PCR; TCRdb keeps in-frame clones, though not all of them. Among 640,000 or so clones listed, roughly 86% were seen once. These same records also appear under a second study, on human thymus T cells.

Sequencing was carried out using thymocytes. These receptors came from a boy under three years old with a congenital heart defect.

V is TRBV28 and J is TRBJ1-4, with TRBD1 as a possible D gene (5 bases). Germline V lookup: CDR1 MDHEN, CDR2 SYDVKM. The CDR3 is made up of 16 amino acids. With 3 bases removed from V and 8 bases from J, the gap between germline ends came to 19 bases. DNA for the CDR3: TGTGCCAGCAGTTTGGGGCTCTGGAAAGACACAGAAAAACTGTTTTTT. Its protein is CASSLGLWKDTEKLFF. Variable domain in full (rest from reference TRBV28 and TRBJ1-4): DVKVTQSSRYLVKRTGEKVFLECVQDMDHENMFWYRQDPGLGLRLIYFSYDVKMKEKGDIPEGYSVSREKKERFSLILESASTNQTSMYLCASSLGLWKDTEKLFFGSGTQLSVL.

The gene calls are TRBV27 and TRBJ2-6; D may be TRBD2 (7 bases). The CDR3 length is 16 residues. In germline, CDR1 is MNHEY, CDR2 SMNVEV (reference sequence). V was pared by 3 bases and J by 4 bases, with 13 bases between. CDR3 protein: CASSFRGGSGANVLTF. The DNA for the CDR3 is TGTGCCAGCAGTTTTAGGGGGGGGTCGGGGGCCAACGTCCTGACTTTC.

CDR3 nucleotides: TGTGCCAGCAGTTCCATACACCCCTCTCTTGGAGCGCGGGATTTAGGCTCCTACGAGCAGTACTTC. This sequence encodes CASSSIHPSLGARDLGSYEQYF. This chain uses TRBV28 with TRBJ2-7; a weak D match, TRBD2 (6 bases). Trimming removed 4 bases from V and 0 bases from J, with 34 bases in between. This CDR3 spans 22 amino acids. CDR1 is MDHEN, CDR2 SYDVKM, per germline.

The chain has TRBV1 and TRBJ2-4; TRBD2 was called by the table and not checked on the DNA. TRBV1 is tagged as a pseudogene. There are 15 residues in the CDR3. The CDR3 here is CTSSLSGGAKNIQYF. The CDR3 DNA sequence: TGCACCAGCAGCCTTAGCGGGGGAGCCAAAAACATTCAGTACTTC.

This rearrangement joins TRBV5-1 to TRBJ1-4; TRBD1 matches at 8 bases. The V gene end was trimmed by 4 bases and the J gene end by 4 bases; junction bases not matched to a gene: 6. The CDR3 runs to 15 residues. Germline CDR1 and CDR2: SGHRS and YFSETQ. The CDR3 DNA reads TGCGCCAGCAGCACAGACAGGGGCGATAATGAAAAACTGTTTTTT. Translated, it gives CASSTDRGDNEKLFF.

The chain couples TRBV4-1 to TRBJ2-5; D possibly corresponds to TRBD2 (5 bases). The J call is in doubt because the DNA end fits TRBJ2-7 better. CDR1 is MGHRA, CDR2 YSYEKL, per germline. The length of the CDR3 is 17 residues. The DNA of the CDR3 is TGCGCCAGCAGCCAAGGGTTAGGTCTGGACTTCTCCTACGAGCAGTACTTC. Translation gives CASSQGLGLDFSYEQYF.

The chain employs TRBV5-4 and TRBJ2-7, with D perhaps TRBD1 (6 bases). Germline V gives CDR1 SGHNT, CDR2 YYREEE (reference sequence). CDR3 size: 12 residues. V was clipped by 4 bases and J by 5 bases, with 10 bases between them. CDR3 DNA: TGTGCCAGCAGCGCGTCAGGGGACGAGCAGTACTTC. Translated: CASSASGDEQYF.

The chain carries TRBV7-4 and TRBJ2-7; tentatively, D is TRBD2 (6 bases). Germline CDR1 and CDR2: SGHVT and SQSDAQ. This CDR3 is 13 amino acids long. The V gene lost 4 bases and the J gene lost 7 bases, with 14 bases spanning the gap. The DNA for the CDR3 is TGTGCCAGCAGCTCCCCGGCCGGGGGAGAGCAGTACTTC. Its translation is CASSSPAGGEQYF.

In its sample, this clone was seen once. V usage is TRBV6-1 and J usage is TRBJ2-1, with D perhaps matching TRBD2 (5 bases). This CDR3 spans 15 amino acids. V shed 8 bases and J shed 4 bases, with 18 bases lying between them. Germline V CDR1 and CDR2: MNHNS, SASEGT. The CDR3 protein is CASGRPAVRYNEQFF. CDR3 nucleotide sequence: TGTGCCAGCGGTCGTCCAGCGGTGCGATACAATGAGCAGTTCTTC.

The DNA for the CDR3 is TGTGCCAGCAGTGAATCCCTGACAGGGGTTAGCACAGATACGCAGTATTTT. This codes for CASSESLTGVSTDTQYF. The chain carries TRBV6-1 and TRBJ2-3; 8 bases agree with TRBD1. The CDR3 spans 17 residues. The germline V gene has CDR1 MNHNS and CDR2 SASEGT. J gave up 0 bases and V 2 bases, and 7 bases lay outside the gene matches.

V gene TRBV20-1 combines with J gene TRBJ2-5; a weak D match, TRBD2 (5 bases). This CDR3 has 9 amino acids. Per the germline V gene, CDR1 is DFQATT and CDR2 is SNEGSKA (reference sequence). Trimming stripped 6 bases from V and 7 bases from J, with 6 bases between. This CDR3 reads CSAEGTQYF. The CDR3 bases are TGCAGTGCCGAGGGGACCCAGTACTTC.